These 8 T cell receptor beta chains originate from one sample sequenced in a study of shared clonotypes between healthy human individuals (dated by TCRdb to 2018 to 2021). CD8 naive samples were obtained by positive selection for CCR7 among CD45RO-negative cells, yielding a CD45RA+CCR7+ population from which TemRA cells were excluded. Library method: the immunoSEQ multiplex PCR assay. TCRdb's version of the immuneACCESS table is confined to in-frame rearrangements and falls short of the full clone set. An unresolved V gene accounts for under half of the shortfall where checked; the remainder is of unknown origin. For this sample there are 750,000 to 1,000,000 clones; 90% to 95% appear just once. More than 20% of the sample lies in the top ten. Sequencing input: naive CD8+ T cells sorted from blood. The cell subset or site label of this sample denotes: CD45RA+CCR7+. The receptors originated from a young man in good health.

The chain recombines TRBV27 with TRBJ2-1, with 11 bases identical to TRBD2. V dropped 2 bases and J dropped 7; count of bases not matched to a gene: 4. The CDR3 runs 15 residues. CDR1 is MNHEY and CDR2 is SMNVEV in the germline V gene (reference sequence). The CDR3 sequence is CASSLMTSGINEQFF. The CDR3 DNA reads TGTGCCAGCAGTTTAATGACTAGCGGGATTAATGAGCAGTTCTTC.

This chain's CDR3 is CASGGGVYEQYF. The CDR3, as DNA: TGTGCCAGCGGGGGAGGGGTCTACGAGCAGTACTTC. V and J are TRBV2 and TRBJ2-7; 7 bases map to TRBD2. Unmatched junction bases numbered 4, after V lost 8 bases and J lost 3 bases. Germline CDR1 reads SNHLY; CDR2 reads FYNNEI. This CDR3 contains 12 residues.

V is TRBV4-1 and J is TRBJ2-2; 9 bases are a match to TRBD1. The CDR3 extends over 14 amino acids. CDR1 and CDR2 (germline): MGHRA, YSYEKL. The trim removed 3 bases at V and 4 bases at J, leaving 0 bases unmatched. The CDR3 reads CASSQGQGTGELFF. In nucleotides, the CDR3 is TGCGCCAGCAGCCAGGGACAGGGCACCGGGGAGCTGTTTTTT.

This chain joins TRBV19 and TRBJ1-2; TRBD1 matches 10 bases. V lost 7 bases and J lost 8; bases outside the gene matches: 10. CDR1 and CDR2 (germline): LNHDA, SQIVND (reference sequence). The CDR3 is made up of 14 amino acids. The CDR3: CASNLATGGTGYTF. CDR3 nucleotides: TGTGCCAGTAACCTCGCGACAGGGGGCACCGGCTACACCTTC. Combining the CDR3 with reference TRBV19 and TRBJ1-2 gives the whole variable domain DGGITQSPKYLFRKEGQNVTLSCEQNLNHDAMYWYRQDPGQGLRLIYYSQIVNDFQKGDIAEGYSVSREKKESFPLTVTSAQKNPTAFYLCASNLATGGTGYTFGSGTRLTVV.

The chain joins TRBV7-8 to TRBJ2-1, with D possibly TRBD2 on 6 matching bases. V lost 5 bases and J 0 bases, leaving 20 bases between the germline ends. The V gene's germline CDR1 is SGHVS and CDR2 FQNEAQ. CDR3 length equals 18 residues. CDR3 loop: CASSQAAGEEGSYNEQFF. Written as DNA, the CDR3 is TGTGCCAGCAGCCAAGCCGCTGGGGAGGAGGGCTCCTACAATGAGCAGTTCTTC.

The chain joins TRBV5-4 to TRBJ1-2, with D maybe TRBD1 (6 bases). The ends were cut back, 0 bases at V and 5 bases at J, with 11 bases in the middle. Germline CDR1 and CDR2: SGHNT and YYREEE (reference sequence). The CDR3 covers 14 residues. The CDR3 region has the DNA TGTGCCAGCAGCTTGGGGAGGGGGGCTTATGGCTACACCTTC. Its translation is CASSLGRGAYGYTF.

V is TRBV2 and J is TRBJ2-7; TRBD2 matches at 7 bases. The length of the CDR3 is 13 residues. Trimming removed 7 bases from V and 0 bases from J; junction bases left unmatched: 3. From germline, CDR1 is SNHLY and CDR2 FYNNEI. The CDR3 DNA sequence: TGTGCCAGCACTAGCGGAAGCTCCTACGAGCAGTACTTC. Translation gives CASTSGSSYEQYF.

The V and J genes are TRBV10-1 and TRBJ2-1; 14 bases are shared with TRBD2. V shed 8 bases and J 9 bases; nucleotides not matched to a gene: 9. This CDR3 has 15 residues. The germline CDR1 and CDR2 sequences are WNHNN and SYGVQD (reference sequence). The CDR3 loop is CASGTGLAGVGEQFF. As DNA, the CDR3 is TGCGCCAGCGGGACGGGACTAGCGGGAGTGGGTGAGCAGTTCTTC.